This TCR beta chain was sequenced for a study of blood T cell repertoires in COVID-19. Background on the study: Researchers got acute and convalescent COVID-19 samples from the United States, Italy and Spain. PBMCs, B-cell-depleted T cells, or T cells were the source of the cDNA or gDNA that made up the material.

The CDR3 extends over 13 amino acids. The V gene lost 8 bases and the J gene lost 3 bases, with 13 bases spanning the gap. Germline V lookup: CDR1 SNHLY, CDR2 FYNNEI. Original analysis: Amplification of reference gene primers provided the estimated nucleated cell counts. Data came from immunoSEQ multiplex PCR; TCRdb stores just in-frame clones and leaves some out. V and J calls and clone size are copied from that table; D and trimming were computed from the DNA. The sample lists hundreds of thousands of clones, about 87% occurring once. The chain uses TRBV2 and TRBJ1-2; D unresolved. The sample was peripheral blood. This TCR derives from a man aged 18 to 29 with COVID-19, enrolled during active disease. The CDR3 region has the DNA TGTGCCAGCGGAGGCAGCTCCTACTATGGCTACACCTTC. Its translation: CASGGSSYYGYTF.